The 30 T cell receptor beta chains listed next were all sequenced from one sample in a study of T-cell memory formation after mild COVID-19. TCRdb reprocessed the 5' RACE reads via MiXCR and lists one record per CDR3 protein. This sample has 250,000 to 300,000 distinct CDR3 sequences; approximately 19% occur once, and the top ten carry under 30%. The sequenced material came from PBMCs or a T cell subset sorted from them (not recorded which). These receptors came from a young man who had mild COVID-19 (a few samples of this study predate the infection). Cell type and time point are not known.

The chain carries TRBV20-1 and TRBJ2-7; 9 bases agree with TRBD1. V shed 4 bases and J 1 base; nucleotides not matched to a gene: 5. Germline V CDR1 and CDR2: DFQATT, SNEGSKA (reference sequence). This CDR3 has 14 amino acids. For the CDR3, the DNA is TGCAGTGCTACGGGGACAGGGCCATCCTACGAGCAGTACTTC. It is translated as CSATGTGPSYEQYF.

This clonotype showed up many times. The DNA for the CDR3 is TGTGCCAGCAGTTTTCCGGGGGGGGAGGAGACCCAGTACTTC. It yields the protein CASSFPGGEETQYF. The V and J genes are TRBV12-3 or TRBV12-4 and TRBJ2-5; 8 nucleotides align to TRBD2. V shed 3 bases, J shed 5 bases, and the junction held 5 bases outside the gene matches. There are 14 residues in the CDR3.

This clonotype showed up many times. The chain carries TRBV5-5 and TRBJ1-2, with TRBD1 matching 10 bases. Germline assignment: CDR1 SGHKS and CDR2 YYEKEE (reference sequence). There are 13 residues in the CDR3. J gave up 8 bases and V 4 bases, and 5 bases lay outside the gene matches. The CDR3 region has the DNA TGTGCCAGCAGCCAGACAGGGGGCTGGGGCTACACCTTC. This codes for CASSQTGGWGYTF.

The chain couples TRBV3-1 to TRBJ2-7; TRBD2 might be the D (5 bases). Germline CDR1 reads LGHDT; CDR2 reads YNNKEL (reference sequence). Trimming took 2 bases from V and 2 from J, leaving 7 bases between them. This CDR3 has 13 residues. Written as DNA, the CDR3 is TGTGCCAGCAGCCAAAGCGGTACCTACGAGCAGTACGTC. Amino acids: CASSQSGTYEQYV.

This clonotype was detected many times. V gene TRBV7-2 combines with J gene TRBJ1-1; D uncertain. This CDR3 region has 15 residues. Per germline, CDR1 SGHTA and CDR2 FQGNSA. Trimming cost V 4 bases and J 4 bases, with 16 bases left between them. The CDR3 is CASSSDWEGTTEAFF. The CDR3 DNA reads TGTGCCAGCAGCTCGGATTGGGAGGGTACCACTGAAGCTTTCTTT.

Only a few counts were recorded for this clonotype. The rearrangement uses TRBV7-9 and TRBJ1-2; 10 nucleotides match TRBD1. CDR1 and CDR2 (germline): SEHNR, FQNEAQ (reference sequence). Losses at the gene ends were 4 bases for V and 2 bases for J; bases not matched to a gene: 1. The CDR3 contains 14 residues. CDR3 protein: CASSSGQGNYGYTF. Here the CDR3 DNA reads TGTGCCAGCAGCTCGGGACAGGGGAACTATGGCTACACCTTC.

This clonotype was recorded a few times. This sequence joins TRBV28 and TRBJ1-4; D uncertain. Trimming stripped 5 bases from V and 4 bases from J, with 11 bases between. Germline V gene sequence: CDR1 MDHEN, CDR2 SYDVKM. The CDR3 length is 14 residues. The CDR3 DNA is TGTGCCAGCAGTAACCTACAAATTAATGAAAAACTGTTTTTT. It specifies CASSNLQINEKLFF.

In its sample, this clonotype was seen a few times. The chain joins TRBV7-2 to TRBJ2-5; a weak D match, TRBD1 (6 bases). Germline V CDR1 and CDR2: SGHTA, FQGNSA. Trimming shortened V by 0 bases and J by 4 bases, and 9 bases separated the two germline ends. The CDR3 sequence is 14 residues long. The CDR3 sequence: CASSLATGLETQYF. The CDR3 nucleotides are TGTGCCAGCAGCTTAGCGACAGGTTTAGAGACCCAGTACTTC.

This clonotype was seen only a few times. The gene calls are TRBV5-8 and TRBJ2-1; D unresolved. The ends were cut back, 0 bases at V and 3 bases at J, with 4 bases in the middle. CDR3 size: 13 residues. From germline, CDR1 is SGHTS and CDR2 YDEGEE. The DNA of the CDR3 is TGTGCCAGCAGCTTGGAGATCTACAATGAGCAGTTCTTC. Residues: CASSLEIYNEQFF. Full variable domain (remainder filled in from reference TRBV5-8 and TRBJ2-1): EAGVTQSPTHLIKTRGQQATLRCSPISGHTSVYWYQQALGLGLQFLLWYDEGEERNRGNFPPRFSGRQFPNYSSELNVNALELEDSALYLCASSLEIYNEQFFGPGTRLTVL.

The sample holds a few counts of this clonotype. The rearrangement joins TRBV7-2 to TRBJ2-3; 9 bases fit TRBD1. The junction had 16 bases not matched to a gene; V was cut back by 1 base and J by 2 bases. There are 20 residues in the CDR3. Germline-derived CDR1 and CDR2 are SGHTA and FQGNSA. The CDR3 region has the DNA TGTGCCAGCAGCTTAGAATATTACATAGTATGGGACAGGGACACAGATACGCAGTATTTT. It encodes CASSLEYYIVWDRDTDTQYF. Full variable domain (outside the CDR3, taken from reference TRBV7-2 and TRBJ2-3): GAGVSQSPSNKVTEKGKDVELRCDPISGHTALYWYRQSLGQGLEFLIYFQGNSAPDKSGLPSDRFSAERTGGSVSTLTIQRTQQEDSAVYLCASSLEYYIVWDRDTDTQYFGPGTRLTVL.

The CDR3 nucleotides are TGTGCCAGCAGCCTCGGTTCTACGAACACTGAAGCTTTCTTT. Protein: CASSLGSTNTEAFF. The chain uses TRBV7-6 and TRBJ1-1; the D is unclear. In germline, CDR1 is SGHVS, CDR2 FNYEAQ. The CDR3 covers 14 residues. The ends were cut back, 5 bases at V and 1 base at J, with 11 bases in the middle.

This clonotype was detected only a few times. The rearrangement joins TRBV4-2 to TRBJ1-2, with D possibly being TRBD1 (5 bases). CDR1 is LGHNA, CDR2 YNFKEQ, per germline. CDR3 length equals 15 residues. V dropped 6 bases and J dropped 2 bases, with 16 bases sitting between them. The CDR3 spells CASRSAGTVNYGYTF. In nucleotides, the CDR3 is TGTGCCAGCAGGTCAGCGGGGACCGTAAACTATGGCTACACCTTC.

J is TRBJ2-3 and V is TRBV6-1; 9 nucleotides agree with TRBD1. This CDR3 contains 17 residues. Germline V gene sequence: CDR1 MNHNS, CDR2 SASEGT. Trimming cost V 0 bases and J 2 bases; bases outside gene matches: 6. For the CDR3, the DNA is TGTGCCAGCAGTGAAGCCACAGGGGGCCCCTTCACAGATACGCAGTATTTT. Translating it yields CASSEATGGPFTDTQYF.

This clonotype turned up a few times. CDR3 residues: CASSDRQEGETQYF. The CDR3 DNA is TGTGCCAGCAGCGACCGACAGGAGGGAGAGACCCAGTACTTC. The genes are TRBV11-2 and TRBJ2-5, with D perhaps assigned TRBD1 or TRBD2 (6 bases each). V was shortened by 5 bases and J by 4 bases, with 14 bases between the two germline ends. Germline V gene data show CDR1 as SGHAT and CDR2 as FQNNGV. The CDR3 has 14 residues.

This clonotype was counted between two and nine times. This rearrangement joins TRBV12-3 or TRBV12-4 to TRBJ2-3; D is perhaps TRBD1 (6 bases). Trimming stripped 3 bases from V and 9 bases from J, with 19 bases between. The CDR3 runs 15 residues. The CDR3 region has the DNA TGTGCCAGCAGTTTTTGGGGACAAACCCTTGGCACGCAGTATTTT. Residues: CASSFWGQTLGTQYF.

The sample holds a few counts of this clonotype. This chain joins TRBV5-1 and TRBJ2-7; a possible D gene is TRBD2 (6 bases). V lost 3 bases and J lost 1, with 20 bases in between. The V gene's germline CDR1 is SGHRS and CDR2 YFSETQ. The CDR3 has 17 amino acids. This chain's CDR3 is CASSSRRASESSYEQYV. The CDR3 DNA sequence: TGCGCCAGCAGCTCCCGCAGAGCTAGCGAGTCGTCCTACGAGCAGTACGTC.

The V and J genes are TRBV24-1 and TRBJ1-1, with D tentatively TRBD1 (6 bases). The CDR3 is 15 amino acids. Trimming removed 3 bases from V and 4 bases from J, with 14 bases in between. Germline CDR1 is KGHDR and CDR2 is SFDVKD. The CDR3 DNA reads TGTGCCACCAGTGATAGTCTGGGGGCGGCCACTGAAGCTTTCTTT. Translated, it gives CATSDSLGAATEAFF.

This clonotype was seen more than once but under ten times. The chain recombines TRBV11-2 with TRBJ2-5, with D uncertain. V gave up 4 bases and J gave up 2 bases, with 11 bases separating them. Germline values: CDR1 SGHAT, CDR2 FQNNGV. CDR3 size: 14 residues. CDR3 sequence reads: CASSWVLRQETQYF. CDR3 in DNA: TGTGCCAGCAGCTGGGTGTTGAGACAAGAGACCCAGTACTTC.

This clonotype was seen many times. CDR3 sequence reads: CASGDYEQYF. Here the CDR3 DNA reads TGTGCCAGCGGAGACTACGAGCAGTACTTC. The rearrangement joins TRBV12-3 or TRBV12-4 to TRBJ2-7, with D hard to call. Trimming shortened V by 8 bases and J by 3 bases, and 5 bases separated the two germline ends. The CDR3 length is 10 residues.

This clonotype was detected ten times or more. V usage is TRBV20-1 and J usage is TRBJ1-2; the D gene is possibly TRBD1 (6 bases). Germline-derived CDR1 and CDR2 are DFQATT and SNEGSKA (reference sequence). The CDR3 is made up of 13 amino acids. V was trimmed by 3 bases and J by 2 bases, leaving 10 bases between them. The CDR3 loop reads CSASPGANYGYTF. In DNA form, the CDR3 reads TGCAGTGCTAGCCCAGGGGCGAACTATGGCTACACCTTC.

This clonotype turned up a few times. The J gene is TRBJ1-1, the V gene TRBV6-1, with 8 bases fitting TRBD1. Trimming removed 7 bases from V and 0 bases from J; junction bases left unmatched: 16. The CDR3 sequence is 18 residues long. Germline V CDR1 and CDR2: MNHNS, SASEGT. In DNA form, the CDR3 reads TGTGCCAGCACCTACCCCGGACAGGGAAATTACTTGAACACTGAAGCTTTCTTT. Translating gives CASTYPGQGNYLNTEAFF.

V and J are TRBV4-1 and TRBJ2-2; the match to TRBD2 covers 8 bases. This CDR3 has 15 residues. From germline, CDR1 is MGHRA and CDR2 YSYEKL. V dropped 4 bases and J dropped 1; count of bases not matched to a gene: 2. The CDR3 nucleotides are TGCGCCAGCAGCCTTAGCGGGATGAACACCGGGGAGCTGTTTTTT. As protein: CASSLSGMNTGELFF.

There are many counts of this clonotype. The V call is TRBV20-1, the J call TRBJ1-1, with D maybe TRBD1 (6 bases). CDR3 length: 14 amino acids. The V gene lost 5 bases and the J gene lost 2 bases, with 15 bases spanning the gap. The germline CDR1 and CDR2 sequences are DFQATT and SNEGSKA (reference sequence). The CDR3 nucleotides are TGCAGTGCTTGGGGAGAACAGGGAAACACTGAAGCTTTCTTT. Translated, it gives CSAWGEQGNTEAFF.

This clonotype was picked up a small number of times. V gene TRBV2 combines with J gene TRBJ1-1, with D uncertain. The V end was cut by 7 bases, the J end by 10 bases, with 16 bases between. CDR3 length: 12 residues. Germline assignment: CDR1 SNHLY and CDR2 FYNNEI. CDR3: CASKPTGVGAFF. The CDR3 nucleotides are TGTGCCAGCAAGCCCACCGGTGTTGGAGCTTTCTTT.

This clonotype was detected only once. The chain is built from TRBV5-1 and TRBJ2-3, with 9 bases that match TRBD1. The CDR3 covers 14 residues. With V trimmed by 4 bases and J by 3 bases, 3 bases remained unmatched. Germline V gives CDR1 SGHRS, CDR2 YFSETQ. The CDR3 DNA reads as TGCGCCAGCAGCACAGGGGGCGGGACAGATACGCAGTATTTT. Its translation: CASSTGGGTDTQYF. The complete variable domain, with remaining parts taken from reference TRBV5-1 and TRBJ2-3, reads KAGVTQTPRYLIKTRGQQVTLSCSPISGHRSVSWYQQTPGQGLQFLFEYFSETQRNKGNFPGRFSGRQFSNSRSEMNVSTLELGDSALYLCASSTGGGTDTQYFGPGTRLTVL.

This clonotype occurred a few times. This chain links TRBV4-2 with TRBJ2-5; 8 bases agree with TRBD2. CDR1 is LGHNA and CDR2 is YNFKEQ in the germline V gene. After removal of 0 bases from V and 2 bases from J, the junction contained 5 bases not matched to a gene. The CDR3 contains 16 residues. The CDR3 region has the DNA TGTGCCAGCAGCCAAGATGGAGCGGGGGTTCAAGAGACCCAGTACTTC. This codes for CASSQDGAGVQETQYF.

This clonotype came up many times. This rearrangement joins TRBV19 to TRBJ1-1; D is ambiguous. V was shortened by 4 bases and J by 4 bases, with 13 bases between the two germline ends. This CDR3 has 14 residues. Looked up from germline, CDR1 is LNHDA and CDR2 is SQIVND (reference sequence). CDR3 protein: CASSTFSLGTEAFF. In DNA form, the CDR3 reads TGTGCCAGTAGTACTTTCAGTTTGGGCACTGAAGCTTTCTTT.

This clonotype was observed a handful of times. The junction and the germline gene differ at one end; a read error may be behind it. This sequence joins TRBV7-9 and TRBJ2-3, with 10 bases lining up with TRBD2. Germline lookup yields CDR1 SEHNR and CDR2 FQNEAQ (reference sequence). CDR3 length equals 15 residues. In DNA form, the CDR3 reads TGTGCCAGCAGCCTAGCGGGGGCCCTCACAGATACGCAGTATTTT. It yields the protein CASSLAGALTDTQYF. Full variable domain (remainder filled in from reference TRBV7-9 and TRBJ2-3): DTGVSQNPRHKITKRGQNVTFRCDPISEHNRLYWYRQTLGQGPEFLTYFQNEAQLEKSRLLSDRFSAERPKGSFSTLEIQRTEQGDSAMYLCASSLAGALTDTQYFGPGTRLTVL.

The CDR3 region is CASSSGTVMETQYF. The CDR3 nucleotides are TGCGCCAGCAGCTCCGGGACAGTAATGGAGACCCAGTACTTC. The V call is TRBV5-1, the J call TRBJ2-5; 7 nucleotides match TRBD1. The CDR3 covers 14 residues. CDR1 SGHRS and CDR2 YFSETQ come from the germline V gene. V lost 3 bases, J lost 5 bases, and 7 bases stayed unmatched. The variable domain in full, with the rest retrieved from reference TRBV5-1 and TRBJ2-5, is KAGVTQTPRYLIKTRGQQVTLSCSPISGHRSVSWYQQTPGQGLQFLFEYFSETQRNKGNFPGRFSGRQFSNSRSEMNVSTLELGDSALYLCASSSGTVMETQYFGPGTRLLVL.

CDR3 residues: CASSHARGNYGYTF. In DNA form, the CDR3 reads TGCGCCAGCAGCCATGCCAGGGGGAACTATGGCTACACCTTC. This chain joins TRBV4-3 and TRBJ1-2; 7 positions match TRBD1. Germline CDR1 is LGHNA and CDR2 is YSLEER. The V gene end was trimmed by 3 bases and the J gene end by 2 bases; junction bases not matched to a gene: 3. This CDR3 spans 14 amino acids.